The clone carrying this TCR beta chain has at least ten counts. Its antigen is still unknown. The sample is drawn from a study of regulatory T cells in long-lasting Graves disease. Both iRepertoire HTBI primers and Arm-PCR of CDR3 regions were used to build the TCR beta libraries. Using its own MiXCR run on the multiplex PCR reads, TCRdb lists one record per CDR3 protein. The sample has about 330,000 distinct CDR3 sequences, around 16% seen once. Whole-study findings and limits: Patients with persistent disease showed a bias toward TRBV28, TRBJ1-2 and TRBJ2-5.

V shed 2 bases and J 0 bases; nucleotides not matched to a gene: 8. CDR3 length equals 17 residues. CDR1 and CDR2 from the germline V gene are SGHTA and FQGTGA. Time point given: newly diagnosed GD, antithyroid drugs for less than 3 months. RNA from PBMCs was the source of the TCR library. Each patient gave approximately 9.6 milliliters of EDTA-anticoagulated peripheral blood. These data also featured in a second study, about T cells in Graves' hyperthyroidism and ophthalmopathy. That work states: Pregnant or lactating patients were excluded, as were those with uncontrolled infection or other autoimmune disease. Ophthalmopathy was separated from stable hyperthyroidism by a 13 V-J model.

J is TRBJ2-3 and V is TRBV7-3; 7 bases match TRBD2. This receptor was taken from a woman younger than 30 with Graves disease. Here the sequenced sample was peripheral blood mononuclear cells (PBMCs), taken at new diagnosis, from a patient treated with antithyroid drugs. The CDR3 nucleotides are TGTGCCAGCAGCTTATGGGCTAGCGGAGACAGCACAGATACGCAGTATTTT. It codes for CASSLWASGDSTDTQYF.